The 5 T cell receptor beta chains below all came from one sample that was sequenced in a study of OX40 agonist ivuxolimab in advanced cancers. This table comes from immunoSEQ multiplex PCR, and its TCRdb copy is limited to in-frame clones, with some not included. The sample lists approximately 82,000 clones, about 82% seen once, with 6.5% in the top ten. Sample: CD4+ or CD8+ T cells sorted from blood, taken in a trial of the OX40 agonist ivuxolimab. Receptors originate from an adult with an advanced solid tumor such as melanoma, head and neck, liver or kidney cancer.

To note about this clone: One junction end disagrees with the germline gene, perhaps due to a read error. V usage is TRBV5-8 and J usage is TRBJ1-1; D uncertain. The CDR3 runs 13 residues. Germline V gene data show CDR1 as SGHTS and CDR2 as YDEGEE. CDR3 region: CASTLIQNTEAFF. CDR3 bases: TGTGCCAGCACCTTGATACAAAACACTGAAGCTTTCTTT.

The chain recombines TRBV6-1 with TRBJ1-3; 7 nucleotides match TRBD1. The CDR3 runs 14 residues. Germline CDR1 and CDR2: MNHNS and SASEGT. The trim removed 2 bases at V and 5 bases at J, leaving 3 bases unmatched. The CDR3 region is CASSERGQRNTIYF. CDR3 nucleotide sequence: TGTGCCAGCAGTGAACGGGGACAGAGAAACACCATATATTTT.

The chain uses TRBV7-9 and TRBJ1-4, with D possibly being TRBD1 (6 bases). The CDR3 is 15 residues long. Germline assignment: CDR1 SEHNR and CDR2 FQNEAQ (reference sequence). V lost 1 base, J lost 7 bases, and 13 bases lay in between. CDR3 bases: TGTGCCAGCAGCTTAGGGTCAGGGGAGACTGAAAAACTGTTTTTT. It codes for CASSLGSGETEKLFF.

This clone appeared a single time. This chain uses TRBV25-1 with TRBJ2-5; 7 positions agree with TRBD1. The CDR3 is 17 amino acids. After removal of 2 bases from V and 1 base from J, the junction contained 10 bases not matched to a gene. CDR1 MGHDK and CDR2 SYGVNS come from the germline V gene. The CDR3 is CASSEGVAGGIQETQYF. The CDR3 nucleotides read TGTGCCAGCAGTGAAGGGGTGGCAGGGGGAATCCAAGAGACCCAGTACTTC.

The rearrangement links TRBV7-2 to TRBJ1-6; D unresolved. This CDR3 has 15 amino acids. V dropped 1 base and J dropped 9 bases, with 13 bases sitting between them. CDR1 is SGHTA, CDR2 FQGNSA, per germline. The CDR3 nucleotides are TGTGCCAGCAGCTTAGGCGCCGGGGTAGGTTCACCCCTCCACTTT. This encodes CASSLGAGVGSPLHF.